This TCR beta chain was profiled in a study of Graves' ophthalmopathy and Graves' hyperthyroidism. Regarding the study as a whole: Ophthalmopathy cases were distinguished from stable hyperthyroidism by a 13-signature model, reaching just over 85% sensitivity and about 80% specificity. Blood also contained most of the expanded thyroid clonotypes above 0.001 frequency.

This clonotype was seen repeatedly, ten times or more. The antigen remains unidentified. The authors amplified TCR beta CDR3 regions, and they did so from RNA transcripts for repertoire sequencing. The workflow started with a first-round RT-PCR run with HTBI primers and then moved on to a second-round multiplex PCR. TCRdb passed the multiplex PCR reads through MiXCR, listing each CDR3 protein once. The sample records 650,000 to 900,000 distinct CDR3 sequences, approximately 40% being singletons. This CDR3 is 13 amino acids long. CDR1 and CDR2 (germline): MGHDK, SYGVNS. Trimming removed 4 bases from V and 5 bases from J, with 11 bases in between. Enrollment excluded any patients with other autoimmune diseases, uncontrolled infections, pregnancy or lactation. Orbital computed tomography and thyroid ultrasound, along with TRAb, serum thyroxine and clinical symptoms, underpinned diagnosis.

The chain is built from TRBV25-1 and TRBJ1-2, with D maybe TRBD1 (5 bases). The clonotype originates from an adult man with Graves' ophthalmopathy. The specimen sequenced was peripheral blood. In nucleotides, the CDR3 is TGTGCCAGCAGTGGAGGGACGCTTTATGGCTACACCTTC. Amino acids: CASSGGTLYGYTF.